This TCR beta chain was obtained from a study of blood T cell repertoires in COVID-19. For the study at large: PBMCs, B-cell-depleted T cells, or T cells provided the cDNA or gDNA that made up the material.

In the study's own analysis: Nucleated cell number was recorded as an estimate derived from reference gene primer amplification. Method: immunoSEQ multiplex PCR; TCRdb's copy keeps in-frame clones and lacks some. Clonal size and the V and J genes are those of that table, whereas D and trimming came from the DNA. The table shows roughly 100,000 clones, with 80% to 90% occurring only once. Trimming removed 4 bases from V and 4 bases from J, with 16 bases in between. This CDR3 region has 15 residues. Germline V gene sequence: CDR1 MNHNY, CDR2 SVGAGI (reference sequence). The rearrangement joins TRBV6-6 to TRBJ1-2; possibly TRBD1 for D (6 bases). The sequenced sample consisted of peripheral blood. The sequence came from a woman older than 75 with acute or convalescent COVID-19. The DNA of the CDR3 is TGTGCCAGCAGTTCTCCAACAGGGTCGGCCTATGGCTACACCTTC. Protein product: CASSSPTGSAYGYTF.